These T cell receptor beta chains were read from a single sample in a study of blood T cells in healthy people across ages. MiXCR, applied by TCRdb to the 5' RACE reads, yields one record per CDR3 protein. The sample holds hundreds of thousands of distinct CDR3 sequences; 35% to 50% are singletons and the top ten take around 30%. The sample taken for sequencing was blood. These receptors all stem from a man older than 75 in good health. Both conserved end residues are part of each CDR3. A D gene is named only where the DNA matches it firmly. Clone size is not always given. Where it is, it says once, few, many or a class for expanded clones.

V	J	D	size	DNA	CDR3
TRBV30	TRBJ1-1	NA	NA	TGTGCCTGGAGTGAGCAGCCCAACACTGAAGCTTTCTTT	CAWSEQPNTEAFF
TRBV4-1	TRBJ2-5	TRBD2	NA	TGCGCCAGCAGCCAGAGCGGGGGAGAGACCCAGTACTTC	CASSQSGGETQYF
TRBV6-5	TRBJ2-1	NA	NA	TGTGCCAGCAGTTACCGGACAGCAAGCTCCTACAATGAGCAGTTCTTC	CASSYRTASSYNEQFF
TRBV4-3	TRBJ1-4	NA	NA	TGCGCCAGCAGCCAAGATTCGAGAGGGGCAGGTGAAAAACTGTTTTTT	CASSQDSRGAGEKLFF
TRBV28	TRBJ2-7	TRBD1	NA	TGTGCCAGCAGTTCCCCGGACAGGCCCTACGAGCAGTACTTC	CASSSPDRPYEQYF
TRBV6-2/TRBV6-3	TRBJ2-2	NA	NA	TGTGCCAGCAGCCACCACACCGGGGAGCTGTTTTTT	CASSHHTGELFF
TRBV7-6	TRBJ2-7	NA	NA	TGTGCCAGCAGCTTAGGCGCTAGCTATGTCTACGAGCAGTACTTC	CASSLGASYVYEQYF
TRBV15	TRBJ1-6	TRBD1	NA	TGTGCCACCAGCAGGGACAGGGGGGGCTATGGGCCCCTCCACTTT	CATSRDRGGYGPLHF
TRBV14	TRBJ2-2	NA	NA	TGTGCCAGCAGCCACACCACCGGGGAGCTGTTTTTT	CASSHTTGELFF
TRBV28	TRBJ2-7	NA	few	TGTGCCAGCAGTACAAATTTGGGACGGGGGCATGTCTCCTACGAGCAGTACTTC	CASSTNLGRGHVSYEQYF
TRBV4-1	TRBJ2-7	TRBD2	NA	TGCGCCAGCAGCCATCAACGGGACGGGACTAGCCTACCAGTTCCCTACGAGCAGTACTTC	CASSHQRDGTSLPVPYEQYF